The clone carrying this T cell receptor beta chain showed up just a few times. CDR1 is KGHSH and CDR2 is LQKENI in the germline V gene. CDR3 size: 13 residues. V was clipped by 0 bases and J by 4 bases, with 5 bases between them. Each CDR3 protein gets one entry after TCRdb re-called the RT-PCR reads with MiXCR. The sample carries a few hundred thousand distinct CDR3 sequences, roughly 15% recorded once. This sample stems from a study of response to subunit inactivated influenza vaccine. This specimen was PBMCs from blood, taken approximately 13 days after vaccination. The TCR was taken from a man aged 50 to 60 who received an inactivated influenza vaccine. This sequence joins TRBV18 and TRBJ2-3; D not resolved. This chain's CDR3 is CASSPPSADTQYF. In DNA form, the CDR3 reads TGTGCCAGCTCACCACCGTCAGCAGATACGCAGTATTTT. The full variable domain, in which reference TRBV18 and TRBJ2-3 provide the parts outside the CDR3, is NAGVMQNPRHLVRRRGQEARLRCSPMKGHSHVYWYRQLPEEGLKFMVYLQKENIIDESGMPKERFSAEFPKEGPSILRIQQVVRGDSAAYFCASSPPSADTQYFGPGTRLTVL.